These 9 T cell receptor beta chains came from one sample sequenced in a study of blood T cell repertoires in COVID-19. This table comes from immunoSEQ multiplex PCR, and its TCRdb copy is limited to in-frame clones, with some not included. Of about 200,000 clones detected, 88% appear once; the ten largest clones hold roughly 19%. Specimen: peripheral blood. Receptor source: a man aged 50 to 59 with COVID-19, enrolled during active disease.

V and J are TRBV24-1 and TRBJ2-1; D is perhaps TRBD2 (5 bases). The CDR3 totals 14 residues. Germline V gene sequence: CDR1 KGHDR, CDR2 SFDVKD. Trimming cost V 4 bases and J 2 bases, with 8 bases left between them. This CDR3 is CATSETGAYNEQFF. CDR3 DNA sequence: TGTGCCACCAGTGAAACCGGGGCCTACAATGAGCAGTTCTTC.

V usage is TRBV6-5 and J usage is TRBJ1-1; D remains ambiguous. CDR1 and CDR2 from the germline V gene are MNHEY and SVGAGI. The length of the CDR3 is 14 residues. Trimming took off 6 bases at V and 6 bases at J, with 17 bases between the two ends. For the CDR3, the DNA is TGTGCCAGCAGACCTCCCGGGCGGGAGTCTGAAGCTTTCTTT. It translates to CASRPPGRESEAFF.

The gene calls are TRBV18 and TRBJ2-5, with D hard to call. Germline V lookup: CDR1 KGHSH, CDR2 LQKENI. This CDR3 is built from 13 residues. The V end lost 3 bases, the J end lost 3 bases, and 8 bases lay between the germline ends. CDR3 DNA: TGTGCCAGCTCACCTACCAGAAAAGAGACCCAGTACTTC. This translates into CASSPTRKETQYF. The entire variable domain, with the rest obtained from reference TRBV18 and TRBJ2-5, is as follows: NAGVMQNPRHLVRRRGQEARLRCSPMKGHSHVYWYRQLPEEGLKFMVYLQKENIIDESGMPKERFSAEFPKEGPSILRIQQVVRGDSAAYFCASSPTRKETQYFGPGTRLLVL.

The V gene is TRBV5-8, the J gene TRBJ2-3; the match to TRBD1 covers 8 bases. The CDR3 runs to 17 residues. The junction had 8 bases not matched to a gene; V was cut back by 0 bases and J by 2 bases. CDR1 is SGHTS, CDR2 YDEGEE, per germline. The CDR3 DNA follows: TGTGCCAGCAGCTTGGCCGCAGGGACAGGACCCACAGATACGCAGTATTTT. Its protein is CASSLAAGTGPTDTQYF.

The chain is built from TRBV6-2 or TRBV6-3 and TRBJ2-1; no firm D call. Germline loops: CDR1 MNHEY, CDR2 SVGEGT. CDR3 size: 14 residues. Trimming removed 2 bases at V and 9 bases at J, with 14 bases between. The CDR3 DNA reads TGTGCCAGCAGTTACAGTCTTTACCGGGTTGAGCAGTTCTTC. As protein: CASSYSLYRVEQFF.

A note on this clone: The same CDR3 arises from other DNA sequences in this sample as well. This chain uses TRBV5-6 with TRBJ1-1; 9 bases align to TRBD1. Trimming removed 5 bases from V and 4 bases from J; junction bases left unmatched: 3. Germline CDR1 SGHDT, CDR2 YYEEEE. The CDR3 covers 13 residues. The chain's CDR3 is CASSLTGGTEAFF. For the CDR3, the DNA is TGTGCCAGCAGTCTGACAGGGGGCACTGAAGCTTTCTTT.

The chain couples TRBV7-8 to TRBJ2-2; TRBD1 aligns across 9 bases. CDR3 length equals 16 residues. V trimming: 5 bases; J trimming: 1 base; junction bases outside the gene matches: 5. Per germline, CDR1 SGHVS and CDR2 FQNEAQ. Here the CDR3 reads CASSLGGQGNTGELFF. The CDR3 DNA is TGTGCCAGCAGCCTGGGGGGACAGGGGAACACCGGGGAGCTGTTTTTT. The variable domain in full, with the rest retrieved from reference TRBV7-8 and TRBJ2-2, is GAGVSQSPRYKVAKRGQDVALRCDPISGHVSLFWYQQALGQGPEFLTYFQNEAQLDKSGLPSDRFFAERPEGSVSTLKIQRTQQEDSAVYLCASSLGGQGNTGELFFGEGSRLTVL.

The chain is built from TRBV4-1 and TRBJ1-1; possibly TRBD1 for D (6 bases). Germline V gene sequence: CDR1 MGHRA, CDR2 YSYEKL. This CDR3 has 14 amino acids. V shed 1 base and J shed 5 bases, with 11 bases lying between them. The CDR3 is CASSQGAGVTEAFF. The DNA of the CDR3 is TGCGCCAGCAGCCAAGGGGCAGGGGTTACTGAAGCTTTCTTT.

The CDR3 DNA reads TGTGCCATCAGGGCCTTGACTAGCCGGGGTCAGCGCGAGCAGTACTTC. It translates to CAIRALTSRGQREQYF. V gene TRBV10-3 combines with J gene TRBJ2-7; 7 nucleotides line up with TRBD2. Losses at the gene ends were 6 bases for V and 6 bases for J; bases not matched to a gene: 17. The CDR3 is 16 amino acids. Germline V gene lookup returns CDR1 ENHRY and CDR2 SYGVKD.